The sequence of this T cell receptor (beta chain) was determined in a study of CD8+CD57+ T cells in acquired aplastic anemia. TCR beta VDJ and CDR3 profiles were obtained from a genomic DNA template. From the reads, TCRdb called clonotypes with MiXCR, one entry per CDR3 protein. The table has 50,000 to 65,000 distinct CDR3 sequences, about 56% seen once; the top ten hold roughly 16%. This clonotype turned up a few times. Its matching antigen is unknown. V was clipped by 0 bases and J by 3 bases, with 14 bases between them. Per the germline V gene, CDR1 is LNHNV and CDR2 is YYDKDF (reference sequence). The CDR3 has 17 residues. Patients chosen for sequencing had shown CD8+CD57+ cell expansion by flow cytometry. Everyone among the patients had severe acquired aplastic anemia. The study, taken as a whole, reports: Overlapping CD8+ CDR3 repertoires of patients and controls contained nearly 30 shared sequences.

This rearrangement joins TRBV15 to TRBJ2-2; D is perhaps TRBD1 or TRBD2 (7 bases each). The sequencing sample was made of sorted CD4+, CD8+, or CD8+CD57+ T cells (not recorded which) from PBMCs. The sequence derives from a human donor with aplastic anemia. The CDR3 coding sequence is TGTGCCACCAGCAGAGATCGGGGAGGGGGCTACACCGGGGAGCTGTTTTTT. The encoded protein is CATSRDRGGGYTGELFF.